This entry lists 5 T cell receptor beta chains sequenced from one sample in a study of cytomegalovirus exposure and HLA in healthy donors. Vbeta (60) and Jbeta (13) primers were used in the PCR. This table comes from immunoSEQ multiplex PCR, and its TCRdb copy is limited to in-frame clones, with some not included. This sample has some 80,000 clones, with roughly 80% found just once. Input material: PBMCs. Every receptor here comes from a man aged 50 to 59 in good health and CMV-seronegative.

The chain has TRBV7-9 and TRBJ2-1; D unresolved. The germline V gene has CDR1 SEHNR and CDR2 FQNEAQ (reference sequence). Trimming cost V 5 bases and J 0 bases, with 11 bases left between them. The CDR3 covers 15 residues. The CDR3 protein is CASSARLGSYNEQFF. The CDR3 DNA reads as TGTGCCAGCAGCGCCCGACTTGGCTCCTACAATGAGCAGTTCTTC.

This chain joins TRBV5-1 and TRBJ1-4; TRBD1 agrees at 7 bases. The germline V gene has CDR1 SGHRS and CDR2 YFSETQ. V lost 7 bases, J lost 2 bases, and 14 bases stayed unmatched. This CDR3 contains 17 residues. CDR3 protein: CASRSSPNRGTNEKLFF. The CDR3 DNA reads TGCGCCAGCCGCAGCTCGCCCAACAGGGGCACTAATGAAAAACTGTTTTTT.

This chain joins TRBV27 and TRBJ1-1; 8 nucleotides align to TRBD1. The CDR3 runs 15 residues. From germline, CDR1 is MNHEY and CDR2 SMNVEV (reference sequence). V lost 5 bases and J lost 6; bases outside the gene matches: 11. The CDR3 loop reads CASSPQGARKPEAFF. The DNA for the CDR3 is TGTGCCAGCAGTCCGCAGGGGGCTCGTAAGCCTGAAGCTTTCTTT.

This sequence joins TRBV15 and TRBJ1-4; no reliable D call. The CDR3 is 13 residues long. In germline, CDR1 is LNHNV, CDR2 YYDKDF (reference sequence). Trimming took 5 bases from V and 8 from J, leaving 12 bases between them. CDR3 region: CATSRGGGEKLFF. CDR3 sequence (DNA): TGTGCCACCAGCCGGGGTGGAGGGGAAAAACTGTTTTTT.

This sequence joins TRBV30 and TRBJ2-1, with 10 bases identical to TRBD2. This CDR3 has 14 residues. V gave up 0 bases and J gave up 4 bases; unmatched junction bases: 0. Germline assignment: CDR1 GTSNPN and CDR2 SVGIG (reference sequence). The CDR3 reads CAWSVLAGYNEQFF. The CDR3 nucleotides read TGTGCCTGGAGTGTACTAGCGGGGTACAATGAGCAGTTCTTC.